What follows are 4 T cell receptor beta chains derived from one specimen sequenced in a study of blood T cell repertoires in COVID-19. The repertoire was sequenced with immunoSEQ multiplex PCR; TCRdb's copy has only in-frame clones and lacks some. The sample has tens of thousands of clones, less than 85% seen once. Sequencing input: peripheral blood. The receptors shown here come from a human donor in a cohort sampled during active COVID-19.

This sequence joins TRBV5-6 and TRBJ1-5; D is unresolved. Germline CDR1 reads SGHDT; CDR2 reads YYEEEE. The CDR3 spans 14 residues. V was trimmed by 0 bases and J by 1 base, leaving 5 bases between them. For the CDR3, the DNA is TGTGCCAGCAGCTTGGGGCGGAGCAATCAGCCCCAGCATTTT. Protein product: CASSLGRSNQPQHF.

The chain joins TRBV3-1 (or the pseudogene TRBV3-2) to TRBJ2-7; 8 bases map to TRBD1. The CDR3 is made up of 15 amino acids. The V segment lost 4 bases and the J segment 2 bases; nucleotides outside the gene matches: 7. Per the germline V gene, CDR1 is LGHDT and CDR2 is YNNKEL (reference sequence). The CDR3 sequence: CASSLDRGIAYEQYF. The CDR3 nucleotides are TGTGCCAGCAGCCTTGACAGGGGCATTGCCTACGAGCAGTACTTC.

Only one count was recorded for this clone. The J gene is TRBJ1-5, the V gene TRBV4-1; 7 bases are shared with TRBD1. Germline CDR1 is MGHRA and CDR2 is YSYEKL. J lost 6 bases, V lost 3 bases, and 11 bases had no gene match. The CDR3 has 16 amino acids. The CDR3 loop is CASSQPGQARSQPQHF. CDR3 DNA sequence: TGCGCCAGCAGCCAGCCCGGACAGGCCCGGAGTCAGCCCCAGCATTTT.

In nucleotides, the CDR3 is TGCGCCAGCAGCCAAGGCGAGGCGGGGAATGAAAAACTGTTTTTT. Translating gives CASSQGEAGNEKLFF. This chain joins TRBV4-1 and TRBJ1-4; unclear D gene. Trimming pared 1 base from V and 5 bases from J, leaving 11 bases between. CDR3 size: 15 residues. CDR1 is MGHRA, CDR2 YSYEKL, per germline.